The sequence of this T cell receptor (beta chain) was determined in a study of human T cells and chemical hapten exposure. Study background: DPC at 0.01% went onto the upper back in patch tests, read at 6 days.

Germline V gene data show CDR1 as SQVTM and CDR2 as ANQGSEA. The CDR3 is 11 residues long. V lost 7 bases and J 5 bases, leaving 11 bases between the germline ends. What the library attached to individual cDNA molecules were unique molecular identifiers. From the RACE reads, TCRdb called clonotypes with MiXCR, one entry per CDR3 protein. Here the sample spans 30,000 to 40,000 distinct CDR3 sequences, around 9.5% being singletons. Time point meaning: patch test 3, about 24 weeks after DPC sensitization. Treatment reported: therapeutic diphenylcyclopropenone sensitization with weekly scalp DPC. Extraction yielded total RNA from whole blood (unfractionated).

This sample comprised whole blood, obtained in connection with sensitization to the hapten diphenylcyclopropenone (DPC). This receptor was taken from a man aged 45-65 years with alopecia areata. Some clones in this sample may be carry-over from other donors' samples. The chain recombines TRBV29-1 with TRBJ2-5; D is perhaps TRBD1 (6 bases). This CDR3 is CSGDNLETQYF. Here the CDR3 DNA reads TGCAGCGGGGACAACCTCGAGACCCAGTACTTC.